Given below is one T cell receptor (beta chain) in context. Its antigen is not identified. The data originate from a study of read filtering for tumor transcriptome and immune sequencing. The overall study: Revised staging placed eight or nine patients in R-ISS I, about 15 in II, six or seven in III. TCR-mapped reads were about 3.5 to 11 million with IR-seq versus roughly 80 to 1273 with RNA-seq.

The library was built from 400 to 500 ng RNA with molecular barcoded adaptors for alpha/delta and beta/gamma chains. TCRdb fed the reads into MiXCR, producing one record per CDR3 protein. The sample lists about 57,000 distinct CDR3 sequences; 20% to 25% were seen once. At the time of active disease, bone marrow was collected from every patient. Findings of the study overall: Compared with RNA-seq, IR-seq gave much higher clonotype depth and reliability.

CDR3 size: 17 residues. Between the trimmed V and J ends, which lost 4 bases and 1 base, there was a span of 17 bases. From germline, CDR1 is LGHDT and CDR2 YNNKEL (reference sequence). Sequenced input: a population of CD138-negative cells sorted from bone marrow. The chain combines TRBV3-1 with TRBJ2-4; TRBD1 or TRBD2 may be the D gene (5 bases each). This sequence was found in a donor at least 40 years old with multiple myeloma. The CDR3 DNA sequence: TGTGCCAGCAGCCGCAACCCGGGGCCCGGGGCCAAAAACATTCAGTACTTC. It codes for CASSRNPGPGAKNIQYF.